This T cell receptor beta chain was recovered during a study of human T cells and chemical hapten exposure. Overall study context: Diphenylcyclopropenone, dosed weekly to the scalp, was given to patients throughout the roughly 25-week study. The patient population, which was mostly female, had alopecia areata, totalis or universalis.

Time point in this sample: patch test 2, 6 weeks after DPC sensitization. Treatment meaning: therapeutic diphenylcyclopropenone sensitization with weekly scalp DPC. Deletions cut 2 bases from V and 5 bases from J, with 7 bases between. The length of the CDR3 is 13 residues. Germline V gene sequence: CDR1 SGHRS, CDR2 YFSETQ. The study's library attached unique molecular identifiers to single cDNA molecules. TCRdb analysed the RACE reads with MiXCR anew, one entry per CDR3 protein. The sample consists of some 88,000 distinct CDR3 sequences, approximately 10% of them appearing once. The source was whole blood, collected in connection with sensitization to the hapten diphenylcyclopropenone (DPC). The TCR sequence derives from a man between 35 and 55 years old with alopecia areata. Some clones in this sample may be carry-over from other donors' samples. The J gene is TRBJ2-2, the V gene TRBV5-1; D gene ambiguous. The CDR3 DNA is TGCGCCAGCAGCTTATATGGGACCGGGGAGCTGTTTTTT. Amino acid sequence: CASSLYGTGELFF.